This T cell receptor beta chain was recovered during a study of T and B cells in COVID-19 patients. Study-level points and caveats: No sequencing was yet done of CD4+, regulatory or CD8+ subsets, or of SARS-CoV-2-responsive or tetramer+ sorted cells. In COVID-19 patients, T cell receptor beta variable and joining gene use was reportedly strongly skewed.

TRB was amplified from around 250-500 ng of blood genomic DNA. BIOMED2 TRB-A/B primer pools were used in multiplex TRB PCR. From the multiplex PCR reads, TCRdb called clonotypes with MiXCR, one entry per CDR3 protein. The sample lists around 11,000 distinct CDR3 sequences, 30% occurring once. This clonotype was seen a few times. Its cognate antigen is unknown. The receptor's source is a human donor with active COVID-19. Specimen: blood.

In nucleotides, the CDR3 is TGTGCCAGCAGTATTACCTCCCGTACTGCAGGTCACTACGAGCAGTACTTC. Translation gives CASSITSRTAGHYEQYF. The rearrangement links TRBV6-5 to TRBJ2-7; D unresolved. The CDR3 loop spans 17 amino acids. The V gene's germline CDR1 is MNHEY and CDR2 SVGAGI. Trimming took off 5 bases at V and 3 bases at J, with 23 bases between the two ends.